Given below is one TCR beta chain in context. The data were taken from a study of blood T cell repertoires in COVID-19. Turning to the study itself: The analysed material was cDNA or gDNA that came from T cells, B-cell-depleted T cells, or PBMCs.

Seattle's enrolled individuals joined amid active infection and were then monitored longitudinally. Using immunoSEQ multiplex PCR, the repertoire was profiled, and TCRdb retains in-frame clones only, with some absent. The repertoire holds 200,000 to 250,000 clones, around 90% seen once, with less than 3.5% in the top ten. There are 17 residues in the CDR3. V gave up 4 bases and J gave up 9 bases, with 26 bases separating them. CDR1 and CDR2 from the germline V gene are SGHRS and YFSETQ. Input material: peripheral blood. This clonotype was obtained from a man aged 25 to 45 with COVID-19, enrolled during active disease. The rearrangement uses TRBV5-1 and TRBJ2-1; weak D call: TRBD2 (6 bases). The CDR3 bases are TGCGCCAGCAGCCTAAGTTCTCCGGGACTGGGTTTCAGTGAGCAGTTCTTC. Its protein product is CASSLSSPGLGFSEQFF.